This T cell receptor beta chain stems from a study of blood T cells in healthy people across ages. Germline V gene lookup returns CDR1 SQVTM and CDR2 ANQGSEA. The CDR3 has 12 amino acids. V was shortened by 3 bases and J by 3 bases, with 9 bases between the two germline ends. The authors ran a second PCR of roughly 6 to 11 cycles using a sample-barcoded 5' primer and a J-beta primer mix. A template-switch adaptor containing 12 random nucleotides labeled each cDNA molecule. Each CDR3 protein gets one entry after TCRdb re-called the 5' RACE reads with MiXCR. The repertoire holds 1,300,000 or so distinct CDR3 sequences, with almost 60% as singletons.

The material sequenced was blood. V is TRBV29-1 and J is TRBJ2-7; D is unclear. This clonotype was sampled from a man younger than 35 in good health. CDR3 in amino acids: CSVESPGYEQYF. In DNA form, the CDR3 reads TGCAGCGTTGAGTCCCCGGGCTACGAGCAGTACTTC.